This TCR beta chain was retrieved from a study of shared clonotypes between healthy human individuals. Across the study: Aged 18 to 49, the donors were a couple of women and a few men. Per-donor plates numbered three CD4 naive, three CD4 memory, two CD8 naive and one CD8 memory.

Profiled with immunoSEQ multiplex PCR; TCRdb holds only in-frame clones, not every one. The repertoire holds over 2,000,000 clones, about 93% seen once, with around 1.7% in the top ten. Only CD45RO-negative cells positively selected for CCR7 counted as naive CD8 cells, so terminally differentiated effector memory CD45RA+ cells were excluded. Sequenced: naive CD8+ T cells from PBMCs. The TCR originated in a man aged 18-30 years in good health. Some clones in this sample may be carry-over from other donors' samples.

CDR3 sequence: CASSTGTTGNEQYF. In nucleotides, the CDR3 is TGTGCCAGCTCAACAGGGACAACCGGGAACGAGCAGTACTTC. The chain employs TRBV27 and TRBJ2-7, with D perhaps TRBD1 (6 bases). The length of the CDR3 is 14 residues. Between the trimmed V and J ends, which lost 8 bases and 5 bases, there was a span of 19 bases. Germline CDR1 and CDR2: MNHEY and SMNVEV (reference sequence).